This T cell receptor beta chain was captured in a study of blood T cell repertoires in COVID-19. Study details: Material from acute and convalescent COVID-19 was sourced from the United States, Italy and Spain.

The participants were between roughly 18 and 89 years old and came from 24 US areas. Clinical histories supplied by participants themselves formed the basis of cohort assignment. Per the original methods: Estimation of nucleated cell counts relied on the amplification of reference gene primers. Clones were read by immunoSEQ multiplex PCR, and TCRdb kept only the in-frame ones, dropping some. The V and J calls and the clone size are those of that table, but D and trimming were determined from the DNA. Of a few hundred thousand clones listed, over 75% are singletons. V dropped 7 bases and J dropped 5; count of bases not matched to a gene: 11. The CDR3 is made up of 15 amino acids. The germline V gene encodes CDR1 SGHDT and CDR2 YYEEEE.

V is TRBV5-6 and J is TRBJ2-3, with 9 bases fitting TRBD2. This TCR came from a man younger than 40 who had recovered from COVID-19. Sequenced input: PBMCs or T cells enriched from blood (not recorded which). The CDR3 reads CASGPRGLALDTQYF. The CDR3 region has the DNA TGTGCCAGCGGACCTCGGGGACTAGCATTAGATACGCAGTATTTT.